What follows is one TCR beta chain and its context. What this receptor recognizes is not known. No much larger clone is present one base from it, and per-base qualities are unavailable. The sample's time point label is to be understood as: around 26 weeks on oral tofacitinib. The sample's treatment or condition, from its label and the paper: oral pan-JAK inhibitor, 5-10 mg twice daily. Lesional scalp punch biopsies and peripheral blood were collected from alopecia areata patients. PBMCs were isolated by density centrifugation and stained for CD3, CD4 and CD8, after which CD4+ and CD8+ T cells were sorted on a FACSAria. From its cysteine to its phenylalanine, the CDR3 spans 13 amino acids. Here the CDR3 DNA is all that survives: 39 bases in frame from base 1. As encoded in the germline V gene, CDR1 is LGHNA while CDR2 is YSLEER. V sheds 1 base and J sheds 5 bases, leaving 8 bases between their ends.

The library was generated by the immunoSEQ multiplex PCR assay. RNA was extracted from all samples and reverse transcribed into cDNA as template for TCR sequencing. SuperScript III was used for first-strand cDNA synthesis, primed with a 2:1 mix of oligo-dT and random hexamers. A synthetic immune receptor repertoire was used to gauge amplification bias, and whatever bias remained was removed computationally. On the study's bioinformatics: After raw reads were preprocessed to remove errors, the CDR3 was defined following IMGT conventions as running from the conserved cysteine to phenylalanine. Clonality was computed as 1 minus the Shannon entropy, with the entropy normalized by log2 of the number of productive unique TCRs. Whether scalp clones were CD4 or CD8 was inferred by matching scalp TCRbeta sequences against CD4 and CD8 repertoires sorted from blood. Here the immuneACCESS table is served through TCRdb, limited to in-frame sequences with V and J called. Missing clones are a known gap in these copies; in checked studies unresolved V genes cover under half, and the rest lacks a known reason. From that table come the V and J calls and clone size; the DNA was used to work out D and trimming. This sample has some 180,000 clones in its table, and approximately 55% of those were observed once. The biggest ten clones account for 9.5% to 14% of the sample.

These data are taken from a study of CD8+ T cells in alopecia areata listed by TCRdb under 2018. Some background on the complete study: Treated patients were enrolled in an open-label pilot trial of oral tofacitinib, 5 to 10 mg twice daily, for moderate-to-severe alopecia areata. Tofacitinib was administered for 6 to 18 months, and 6 months of follow-up off drug were then conducted to assess delayed response and recurrence. Disease severity in treated patients was measured with the SALT score, which quantifies the percentage of affected scalp surface area. The study used high-throughput TCRbeta sequencing to examine T cell clonal expansion in alopecia areata, in both the C3H/HeJ mouse model and human patients. On the human side, TCRbeta sequencing was run on scalp tissue and on sorted CD4+ and CD8+ peripheral blood T cells from healthy controls and from alopecia areata patients with either patchy or totalis/universalis disease. Tofacitinib-treated patients had biopsies at baseline and at 4 and 24 weeks of treatment, with a later scalp biopsy in several patients. Scalp clonality was compared among normal scalp (n=4), patchy alopecia areata scalp (n=8), and alopecia totalis/universalis scalp (n=8). RNA was extracted with the PAXgene miRNA kit for fixed scalp, the miRNeasy kit for PBMCs, and the RNeasy kit for mouse skin. TCRbeta CDR3 regions were amplified by immunoSEQ multiplex PCR with 35 Vbeta forward and 13 Jbeta reverse primers.

Points the paper makes about the study in general: Many expanded lesional clones persisted in scalp and blood during tofacitinib treatment, which may partly explain relapse after stopping treatment. Shared TCR sequences between patients were less evident than in mice, which may be partly attributable to HLA diversity in the patient population. Higher clonality and more expanded CD8+ clones were observed in lesional scalp than in normal scalp, particularly in alopecia totalis/universalis, a finding suggestive of antigenic drive. Unlike mouse skin, where gammadelta T cells dominate, normal human skin contains resident alphabeta T cells that get sequenced too, which complicates analysis of the scalp TCR repertoire. Tofacitinib significantly decreased scalp clonality and the number of expanded CD8+ clones among the top 100 scalp clones. The treated cohort was small, with a single nonresponder, so links between baseline CD8+ expansion and response need larger studies.

The source was CD8+ T cells sorted from blood, collected at week 24, from a patient treated with tofacitinib. The sequence derives from a human donor with alopecia areata. Recombination joined TRBV4-3 with TRBJ1-1, with the D gene not clear enough to name. In nucleotides, the sequence is TGCGCCAGCAGCCAAGGTCCGTTTACTGAAGCTTTCTTT. Translated, this gives CASSQGPFTEAFF.